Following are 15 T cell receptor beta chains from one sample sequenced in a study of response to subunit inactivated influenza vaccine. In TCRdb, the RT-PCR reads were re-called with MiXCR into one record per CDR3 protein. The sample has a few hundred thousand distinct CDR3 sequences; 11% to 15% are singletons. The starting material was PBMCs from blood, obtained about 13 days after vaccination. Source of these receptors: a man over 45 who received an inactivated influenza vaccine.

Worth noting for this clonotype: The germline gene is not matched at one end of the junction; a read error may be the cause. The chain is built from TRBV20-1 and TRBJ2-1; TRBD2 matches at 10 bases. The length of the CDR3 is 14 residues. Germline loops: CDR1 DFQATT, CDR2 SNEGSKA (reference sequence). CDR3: CGARGLAGEREQFF. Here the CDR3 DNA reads TGCGGTGCTAGAGGCCTAGCGGGAGAGAGAGAGCAGTTCTTC.

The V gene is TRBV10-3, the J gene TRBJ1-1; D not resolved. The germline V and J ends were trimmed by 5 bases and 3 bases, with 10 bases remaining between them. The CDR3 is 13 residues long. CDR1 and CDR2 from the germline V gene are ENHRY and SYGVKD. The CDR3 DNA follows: TGTGCCATCAGTCCGATGGTAGACACTGAAGCTTTCTTT. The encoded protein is CAISPMVDTEAFF.

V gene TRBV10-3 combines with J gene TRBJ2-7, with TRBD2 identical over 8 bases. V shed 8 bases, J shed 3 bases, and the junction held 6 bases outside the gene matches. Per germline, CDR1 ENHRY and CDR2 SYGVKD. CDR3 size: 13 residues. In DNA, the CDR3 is TGTGCCATCCGAATCAGCGGGAGCTACGAGCAGTACTTC. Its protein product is CAIRISGSYEQYF.

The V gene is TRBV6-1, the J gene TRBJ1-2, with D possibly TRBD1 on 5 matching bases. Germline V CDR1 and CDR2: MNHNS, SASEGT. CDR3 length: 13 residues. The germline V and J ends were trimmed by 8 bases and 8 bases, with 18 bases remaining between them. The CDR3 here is CASVEGARRGYTF. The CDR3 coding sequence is TGTGCCAGCGTTGAAGGGGCCAGGAGAGGCTACACCTTC.

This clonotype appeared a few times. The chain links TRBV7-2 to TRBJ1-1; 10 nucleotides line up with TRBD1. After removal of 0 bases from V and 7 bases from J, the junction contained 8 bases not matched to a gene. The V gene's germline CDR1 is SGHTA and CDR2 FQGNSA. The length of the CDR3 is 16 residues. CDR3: CASSLAGTGVEGEAFF. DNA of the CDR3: TGTGCCAGCAGCTTAGCCGGGACAGGGGTAGAAGGTGAAGCTTTCTTT.

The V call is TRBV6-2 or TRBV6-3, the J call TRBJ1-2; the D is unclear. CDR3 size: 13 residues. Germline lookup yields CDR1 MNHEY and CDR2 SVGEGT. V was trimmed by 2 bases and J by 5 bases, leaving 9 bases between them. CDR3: CASSYPGTYGYTF. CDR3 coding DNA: TGTGCCAGCAGTTACCCTGGAACATATGGCTACACCTTC.

The chain's CDR3 is CSVEGHGNTEAFF. The CDR3 DNA reads TGCAGCGTTGAGGGACACGGGAACACTGAAGCTTTCTTT. The V and J genes are TRBV29-1 and TRBJ1-1; TRBD1 is a possible D gene (6 bases). Trimming left V 3 bases short and J 1 base short, with 9 bases between. The CDR3 is made up of 13 amino acids. Germline loops: CDR1 SQVTM, CDR2 ANQGSEA.

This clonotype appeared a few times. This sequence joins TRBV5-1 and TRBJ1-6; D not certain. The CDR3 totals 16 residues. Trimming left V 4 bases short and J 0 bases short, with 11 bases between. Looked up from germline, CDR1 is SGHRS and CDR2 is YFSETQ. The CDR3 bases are TGCGCCAGCAGCCAGGAAACGACCTCCTATAATTCACCCCTCCACTTT. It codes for CASSQETTSYNSPLHF.

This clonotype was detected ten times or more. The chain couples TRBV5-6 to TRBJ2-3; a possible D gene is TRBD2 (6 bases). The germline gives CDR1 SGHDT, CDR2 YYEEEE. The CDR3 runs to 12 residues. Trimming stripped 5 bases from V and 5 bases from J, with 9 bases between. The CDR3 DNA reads TGTGCCAGCAGTCGGGGAGGAGATACGCAGTATTTT. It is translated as CASSRGGDTQYF.

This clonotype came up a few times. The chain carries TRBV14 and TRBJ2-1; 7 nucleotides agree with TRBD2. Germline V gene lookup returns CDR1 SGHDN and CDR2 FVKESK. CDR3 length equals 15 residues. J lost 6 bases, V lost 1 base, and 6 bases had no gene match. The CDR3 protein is CASSQGYGRFNEQFF. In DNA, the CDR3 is TGTGCCAGCAGCCAAGGTTACGGGAGGTTCAATGAGCAGTTCTTC.

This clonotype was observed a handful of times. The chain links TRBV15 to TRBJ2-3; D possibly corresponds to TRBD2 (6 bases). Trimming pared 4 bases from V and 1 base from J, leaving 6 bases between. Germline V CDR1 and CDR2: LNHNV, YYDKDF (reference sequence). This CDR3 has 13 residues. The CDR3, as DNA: TGTGCCACCAGCACGGGGGGCACAGATACGCAGTATTTT. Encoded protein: CATSTGGTDTQYF.

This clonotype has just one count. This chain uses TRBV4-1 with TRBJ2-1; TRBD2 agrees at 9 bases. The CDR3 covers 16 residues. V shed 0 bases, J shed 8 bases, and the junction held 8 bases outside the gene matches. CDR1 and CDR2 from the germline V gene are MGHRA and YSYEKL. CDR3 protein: CASSQDRGGRADEQFF. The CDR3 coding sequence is TGCGCCAGCAGCCAAGATCGAGGCGGGAGGGCCGATGAGCAGTTCTTC.

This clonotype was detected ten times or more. CDR3 nucleotide sequence: TGTGCCAGCAGTTTCCGGGGGTCTAGCACCGGGGAGCTGTTTTTT. This sequence encodes CASSFRGSSTGELFF. This chain connects TRBV12-3 or TRBV12-4 to TRBJ2-2; a possible D gene is TRBD2 (6 bases). This CDR3 is 15 amino acids long. Trimming took off 3 bases at V and 4 bases at J, with 12 bases between the two ends.

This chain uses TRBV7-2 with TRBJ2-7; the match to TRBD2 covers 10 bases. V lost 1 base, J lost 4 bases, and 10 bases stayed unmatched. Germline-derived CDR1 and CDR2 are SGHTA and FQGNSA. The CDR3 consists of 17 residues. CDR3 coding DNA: TGTGCCAGCAGCTTAGGGCTAGCGGGAGTTTCCGGGTACGAGCAGTACTTC. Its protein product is CASSLGLAGVSGYEQYF. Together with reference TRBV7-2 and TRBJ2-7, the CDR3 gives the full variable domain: GAGVSQSPSNKVTEKGKDVELRCDPISGHTALYWYRQSLGQGLEFLIYFQGNSAPDKSGLPSDRFSAERTGGSVSTLTIQRTQQEDSAVYLCASSLGLAGVSGYEQYFGPGTRLTVT.

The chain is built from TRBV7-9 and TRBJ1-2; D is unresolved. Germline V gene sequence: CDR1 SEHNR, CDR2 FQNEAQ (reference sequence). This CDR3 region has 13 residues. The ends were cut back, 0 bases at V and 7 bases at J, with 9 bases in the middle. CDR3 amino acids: CASSLAPDGGYTF. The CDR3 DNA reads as TGTGCCAGCAGCTTAGCTCCGGATGGTGGCTACACCTTC.